These 5 T cell receptor beta chains were all obtained from the same sample, sequenced in a study of blood T cells in healthy people across ages. A sample-barcoded 5' primer and a J-beta primer mix were used in a second PCR of roughly 6 to 11 cycles. TCRdb re-derived calls from the 5' RACE reads in MiXCR, one entry per CDR3 protein. The data hold some 700,000 distinct CDR3 sequences, with about 24% observed a single time. Sequencing was performed on blood. The receptor set was obtained from a man between 70 and 80 years old in good health.

The CDR3 bases are TGTGCCAGCAGCTTAATGGAGGGAGGAGAGACCCAGTACTTC. Translation gives CASSLMEGGETQYF. The chain employs TRBV7-8 and TRBJ2-5; D is possibly TRBD2 (6 bases). Germline lookup yields CDR1 SGHVS and CDR2 FQNEAQ. The CDR3 extends over 14 amino acids. Trimming cost V 2 bases and J 4 bases, with 11 bases left between them.

This clonotype was found a few times. V and J are TRBV20-1 and TRBJ2-1, with 9 bases matching TRBD2. This CDR3 has 12 residues. The germline V gene has CDR1 DFQATT and CDR2 SNEGSKA (reference sequence). The V segment lost 6 bases and the J segment 15 bases; nucleotides outside the gene matches: 12. The CDR3 spells CSAGLASGLRFF. In DNA, the CDR3 is TGCAGTGCCGGACTAGCGAGCGGACTGCGGTTCTTC.

This clonotype was observed at least ten times. The chain carries TRBV7-2 and TRBJ2-4, with TRBD1 matching 7 bases. This CDR3 has 13 amino acids. V was pared by 6 bases and J by 2 bases, with 1 base of the junction left unmatched. Germline assignment: CDR1 SGHTA and CDR2 FQGNSA. CDR3 amino acids: CASRQGSKNIQYF. As DNA, the CDR3 is TGTGCCAGCAGACAGGGGTCCAAAAACATTCAGTACTTC. Full variable domain (outside the CDR3, taken from reference TRBV7-2 and TRBJ2-4): GAGVSQSPSNKVTEKGKDVELRCDPISGHTALYWYRQSLGQGLEFLIYFQGNSAPDKSGLPSDRFSAERTGGSVSTLTIQRTQQEDSAVYLCASRQGSKNIQYFGAGTRLSVL.

The chain employs TRBV13 and TRBJ2-1, with D tentatively TRBD2 (6 bases). The germline V gene encodes CDR1 PRHDT and CDR2 FYEKMQ (reference sequence). With 3 bases removed from V and 0 bases from J, the gap between germline ends came to 15 bases. This CDR3 comprises 17 residues. The CDR3 region has the DNA TGTGCCAGCAGCTTCCTGAATGGGGGGAGCTCCTACAATGAGCAGTTCTTC. This translates into CASSFLNGGSSYNEQFF.

The chain couples TRBV20-1 to TRBJ2-3; D may be TRBD2 (6 bases). Germline V gene lookup returns CDR1 DFQATT and CDR2 SNEGSKA (reference sequence). Trimming shortened V by 1 base and J by 6 bases, and 11 bases separated the two germline ends. The CDR3 length is 13 residues. CDR3 nucleotide sequence: TGCAGTGCTAGAGTCGCGGGGTGGGATACGCAGTATTTT. Protein product: CSARVAGWDTQYF.